These T cell receptor beta chains were read from a single sample in a study of neoadjuvant anti-PD-1 for oral cavity cancer. TCRdb keeps only in-frame clones here, not all; method: immunoSEQ multiplex PCR. This table holds 60,000 to 75,000 clones, about 83% found once. This specimen consisted of PBMCs, obtained before nivolumab (anti-PD-1) treatment. All receptors come from a person aged 35-79 years with oral cavity squamous cell carcinoma. CDR3s include the opening cysteine and the closing phenylalanine or tryptophan. Fields, in order: clone size, J gene, D gene, V gene, CDR3 protein, CDR3 DNA. D genes are given only for firm matches. Part of the rows lack a size; the others show once, few, many or a class for expanded clones.

abundance: NA; j_gene: TRBJ1-1; d_gene: NA; v_gene: TRBV6-1; CDR3aa: CASSPGSSGATEAFF; CDR3nt: TGTGCCAGCAGTCCGGGGTCGTCGGGGGCCACTGAAGCTTTCTTT
abundance: NA; j_gene: TRBJ1-1; d_gene: TRBD1; v_gene: TRBV18; CDR3aa: CASSPFTGTENTEAFF; CDR3nt: TGTGCCAGCTCACCGTTCACCGGGACAGAGAACACTGAAGCTTTCTTT
abundance: NA; j_gene: TRBJ2-5; d_gene: TRBD1; v_gene: TRBV10-3; CDR3aa: CAISESGDRGLETQYF; CDR3nt: TGTGCCATCAGTGAGTCAGGAGACAGGGGATTGGAGACCCAGTACTTC
abundance: NA; j_gene: TRBJ2-7; d_gene: TRBD2; v_gene: TRBV5-1; CDR3aa: CASSLAFMGEGYEQYF; CDR3nt: TGCGCCAGCAGCTTGGCCTTTATGGGGGAGGGCTACGAGCAGTACTTC
abundance: NA; j_gene: TRBJ2-5; d_gene: TRBD2; v_gene: TRBV27; CDR3aa: CASSQGRAGVGETQYF; CDR3nt: TGTGCCAGCAGTCAGGGACGTGCGGGGGTGGGGGAGACCCAGTACTTC
abundance: NA; j_gene: TRBJ2-1; d_gene: NA; v_gene: TRBV7-9; CDR3aa: CASSRSAGLLDEQFF; CDR3nt: TGTGCCAGCAGCAGATCAGCCGGGCTTCTCGATGAGCAGTTCTTC
abundance: NA; j_gene: TRBJ2-5; d_gene: NA; v_gene: TRBV15; CDR3aa: CATSSPPRQETQYF; CDR3nt: TGTGCCACCAGCAGTCCACCTCGACAAGAGACCCAGTACTTC
abundance: few; j_gene: TRBJ2-1; d_gene: NA; v_gene: TRBV6-5; CDR3aa: CASSYSGLGSYEQFF; CDR3nt: TGTGCCAGCAGTTACTCGGGGTTAGGTTCCTATGAGCAGTTCTTC
abundance: NA; j_gene: TRBJ1-1; d_gene: NA; v_gene: TRBV2; CDR3aa: CASILMNTEAFF; CDR3nt: TGTGCCAGTATTCTTATGAACACTGAAGCTTTCTTT
abundance: NA; j_gene: TRBJ2-3; d_gene: NA; v_gene: TRBV10-3; CDR3aa: CAIMRKGSLTDTQYF; CDR3nt: TGTGCCATCATGAGGAAGGGGTCCCTCACAGATACGCAGTATTTT
abundance: NA; j_gene: TRBJ1-4; d_gene: TRBD1; v_gene: TRBV18; CDR3aa: CASSERQGREKLFF; CDR3nt: TGTGCCAGCTCGGAAAGACAGGGGAGGGAAAAACTGTTTTTT
abundance: NA; j_gene: TRBJ2-6; d_gene: TRBD1; v_gene: TRBV27; CDR3aa: CASKAQGAFSGANVLTF; CDR3nt: TGTGCCAGCAAGGCCCAGGGGGCGTTTTCTGGGGCCAACGTCCTGACTTTC
abundance: NA; j_gene: TRBJ1-2; d_gene: NA; v_gene: TRBV19; CDR3aa: CASSQNLNYGYTF; CDR3nt: TGTGCCAGTAGTCAGAATCTTAACTATGGCTACACCTTC
abundance: NA; j_gene: TRBJ1-4; d_gene: NA; v_gene: TRBV6-1; CDR3aa: CASSVPTGINEKLFF; CDR3nt: TGTGCCAGCAGTGTTCCCACGGGGATTAATGAAAAACTGTTTTTT
abundance: NA; j_gene: TRBJ1-1; d_gene: NA; v_gene: TRBV10-3; CDR3aa: CAISESVLKNTEAFF; CDR3nt: TGTGCCATCAGTGAGTCGGTTTTGAAGAACACTGAAGCTTTCTTT
abundance: NA; j_gene: TRBJ1-5; d_gene: NA; v_gene: TRBV19; CDR3aa: CASSTTGDWPFNQPQHF; CDR3nt: TGTGCCAGTAGCACTACCGGGGACTGGCCCTTCAATCAGCCCCAGCATTTT
abundance: NA; j_gene: TRBJ2-2; d_gene: NA; v_gene: TRBV5-1; CDR3aa: CASFKAVPNTGELFF; CDR3nt: TGCGCCAGCTTTAAAGCGGTACCGAACACCGGGGAGCTGTTTTTT
abundance: NA; j_gene: TRBJ2-3; d_gene: TRBD1; v_gene: TRBV2; CDR3aa: CASSADRATDTQYF; CDR3nt: TGTGCCAGCAGTGCGGACAGGGCGACAGATACGCAGTATTTT
abundance: NA; j_gene: TRBJ2-5; d_gene: TRBD2; v_gene: TRBV10-1; CDR3aa: CASTGLAGIQETQYF; CDR3nt: TGCGCCAGCACCGGACTAGCGGGGATACAAGAGACCCAGTACTTC
abundance: NA; j_gene: TRBJ1-1; d_gene: NA; v_gene: TRBV29-1; CDR3aa: CSVDSGLACCFF; CDR3nt: TGCAGCGTTGATTCGGGACTGGCTTGTTGCTTCTTT
abundance: NA; j_gene: TRBJ2-5; d_gene: NA; v_gene: TRBV21-1; CDR3aa: CASSKGDQLWRRQETQYF; CDR3nt: TGTGCCAGCAGCAAAGGCGACCAGTTGTGGAGAAGACAAGAGACCCAGTACTTC
abundance: NA; j_gene: TRBJ1-5; d_gene: TRBD1; v_gene: TRBV27; CDR3aa: CASSKFTGGNQPQHF; CDR3nt: TGTGCCAGCAGCAAATTTACAGGGGGTAATCAGCCCCAGCATTTT
abundance: NA; j_gene: TRBJ1-2; d_gene: NA; v_gene: TRBV4-2; CDR3aa: CASSQDWTEPPRGYTF; CDR3nt: TGTGCCAGCAGCCAAGATTGGACAGAACCTCCTCGGGGCTACACCTTC
abundance: few; j_gene: TRBJ2-1; d_gene: TRBD2; v_gene: TRBV7-9; CDR3aa: CASSLTAGVAGGKGEQFF; CDR3nt: TGTGCCAGCAGCTTAACAGCGGGGGTAGCGGGAGGAAAAGGTGAGCAGTTCTTC
abundance: NA; j_gene: TRBJ1-1; d_gene: NA; v_gene: TRBV2; CDR3aa: CASTAGRLEAFF; CDR3nt: TGTGCCAGCACCGCCGGGCGGCTTGAAGCTTTCTTT
abundance: NA; j_gene: TRBJ2-7; d_gene: NA; v_gene: TRBV6-5; CDR3aa: CASSYSIGSSSEQYF; CDR3nt: TGTGCCAGCAGTTACTCGATCGGCTCTTCGTCTGAGCAGTACTTC
abundance: NA; j_gene: TRBJ2-1; d_gene: NA; v_gene: TRBV4-1; CDR3aa: CASSQEQQGWDEQFF; CDR3nt: TGCGCCAGCAGCCAAGAGCAACAGGGTTGGGATGAGCAGTTCTTC
abundance: NA; j_gene: TRBJ1-2; d_gene: NA; v_gene: TRBV4-1; CDR3aa: CASSQEGYGYTF; CDR3nt: TGCGCCAGCAGCCAAGAGGGGTATGGCTACACCTTC
abundance: NA; j_gene: TRBJ1-1; d_gene: NA; v_gene: TRBV7-9; CDR3aa: CASSHGRANTEAFF; CDR3nt: TGTGCCAGCAGCCATGGCCGGGCGAACACTGAAGCTTTCTTT
abundance: NA; j_gene: TRBJ2-7; d_gene: NA; v_gene: TRBV2; CDR3aa: CASRLDGYEQYF; CDR3nt: TGTGCCAGCAGGTTGGATGGCTACGAGCAGTACTTC
abundance: NA; j_gene: TRBJ2-2; d_gene: TRBD1; v_gene: TRBV5-1; CDR3aa: CASTGSAGGNTGELFF; CDR3nt: TGCGCCAGCACCGGGTCCGCAGGGGGAAACACCGGGGAGCTGTTTTTT
abundance: NA; j_gene: TRBJ2-7; d_gene: NA; v_gene: TRBV18; CDR3aa: CASSPQGTNADEQYF; CDR3nt: TGTGCCAGCTCACCACAGGGCACGAACGCGGACGAGCAGTACTTC
abundance: NA; j_gene: TRBJ2-3; d_gene: NA; v_gene: TRBV6-5; CDR3aa: CASRGLLRTDTQYF; CDR3nt: TGTGCCAGCAGGGGACTCCTCCGGACAGATACGCAGTATTTT
abundance: NA; j_gene: TRBJ2-7; d_gene: TRBD2; v_gene: TRBV4-2; CDR3aa: CASSQEVLALYEQYF; CDR3nt: TGTGCCAGCAGCCAAGAAGTACTAGCGCTCTACGAGCAGTACTTC
abundance: NA; j_gene: TRBJ1-5; d_gene: NA; v_gene: TRBV2; CDR3aa: CASSEGVSGVQPQHF; CDR3nt: TGTGCCAGCAGTGAAGGAGTCAGCGGGGTACAGCCCCAGCATTTT
abundance: NA; j_gene: TRBJ2-5; d_gene: TRBD2; v_gene: TRBV5-1; CDR3aa: CASSLRTSGGQETQYF; CDR3nt: TGCGCCAGCAGCCTACGGACTAGCGGGGGGCAAGAGACCCAGTACTTC
abundance: once; j_gene: TRBJ2-1; d_gene: NA; v_gene: TRBV2; CDR3aa: CASSSGALSFGDEQFF; CDR3nt: TGTGCCAGCAGTTCCGGGGCCCTGTCCTTCGGCGATGAGCAGTTCTTC
abundance: NA; j_gene: TRBJ1-6; d_gene: NA; v_gene: TRBV2; CDR3aa: CASWIGRYNSPLHF; CDR3nt: TGTGCCAGCTGGATAGGACGGTATAATTCACCCCTCCACTTT
abundance: NA; j_gene: TRBJ1-6; d_gene: NA; v_gene: TRBV2; CDR3aa: CASSPYGQNSPLHF; CDR3nt: TGTGCCAGCAGTCCCTACGGACAGAATTCACCCCTCCACTTT
abundance: NA; j_gene: TRBJ2-2; d_gene: TRBD2; v_gene: TRBV30; CDR3aa: CAWSKLAGTTGELFF; CDR3nt: TGTGCCTGGAGTAAACTAGCGGGGACCACCGGGGAGCTGTTTTTT
abundance: NA; j_gene: TRBJ2-5; d_gene: NA; v_gene: TRBV5-1; CDR3aa: CASSLVRQTGTQYF; CDR3nt: TGCGCCAGCAGCTTGGTTCGGCAAACCGGGACCCAGTACTTC
abundance: NA; j_gene: TRBJ1-4; d_gene: TRBD1; v_gene: TRBV6-1; CDR3aa: CATRTGGDEKLFF; CDR3nt: TGTGCCACAAGGACAGGGGGAGACGAAAAACTGTTTTTT
abundance: NA; j_gene: TRBJ2-1; d_gene: NA; v_gene: TRBV30; CDR3aa: CAWSPPGLTYNEQFF; CDR3nt: TGTGCCTGGAGTCCCCCGGGGCTCACATACAATGAGCAGTTCTTC
abundance: NA; j_gene: TRBJ1-2; d_gene: TRBD1; v_gene: TRBV13; CDR3aa: CASSRMTGGYGYTF; CDR3nt: TGTGCCAGCAGCCGCATGACAGGGGGCTATGGCTACACCTTC
abundance: few; j_gene: TRBJ2-1; d_gene: NA; v_gene: TRBV5-1; CDR3aa: CASNPVDVNAGNEQFF; CDR3nt: TGCGCCAGCAACCCTGTGGACGTAAATGCTGGGAATGAGCAGTTCTTC
abundance: NA; j_gene: TRBJ1-5; d_gene: TRBD1; v_gene: TRBV11-2; CDR3aa: CASSSTGRNQPQHF; CDR3nt: TGTGCCAGCAGCTCGACAGGGCGAAATCAGCCCCAGCATTTT
abundance: NA; j_gene: TRBJ1-1; d_gene: NA; v_gene: TRBV5-1; CDR3aa: CASSLKRNTEAFF; CDR3nt: TGCGCCAGCAGCTTAAAGAGAAACACTGAAGCTTTCTTT
abundance: NA; j_gene: TRBJ2-7; d_gene: NA; v_gene: TRBV5-3; CDR3aa: CARSLVLGRRYEQYF; CDR3nt: TGTGCCAGAAGCTTGGTTCTGGGACGTCGCTACGAGCAGTACTTC
abundance: NA; j_gene: TRBJ2-3; d_gene: TRBD2; v_gene: TRBV6-6; CDR3aa: CASSYLAGGYTDTQYF; CDR3nt: TGTGCCAGCAGTTACCTTGCGGGGGGTTACACAGATACGCAGTATTTT